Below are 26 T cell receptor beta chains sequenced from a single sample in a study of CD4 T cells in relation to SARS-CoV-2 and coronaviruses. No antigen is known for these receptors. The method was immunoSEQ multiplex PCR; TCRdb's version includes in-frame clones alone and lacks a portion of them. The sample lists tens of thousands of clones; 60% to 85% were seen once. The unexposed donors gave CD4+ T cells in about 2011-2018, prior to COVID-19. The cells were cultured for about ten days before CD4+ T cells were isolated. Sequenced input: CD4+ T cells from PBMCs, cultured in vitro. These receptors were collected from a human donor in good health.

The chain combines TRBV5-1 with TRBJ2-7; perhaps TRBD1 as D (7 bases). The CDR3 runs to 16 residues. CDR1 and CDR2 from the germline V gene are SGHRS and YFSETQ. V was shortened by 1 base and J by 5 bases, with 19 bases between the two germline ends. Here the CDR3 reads CASSLFVPQGRNEQYF. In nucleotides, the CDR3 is TGCGCCAGCAGCTTGTTTGTTCCACAGGGGAGGAACGAGCAGTACTTC.

CDR3 in DNA: TGCAGTGCTAGCACAGAATATGGCTACACCTTC. Its translation is CSASTEYGYTF. The V call is TRBV20-1, the J call TRBJ1-2; D remains unclear. V lost 3 bases and J 5 bases, leaving 7 bases between the germline ends. Germline loops: CDR1 DFQATT, CDR2 SNEGSKA (reference sequence). The CDR3 spans 11 residues.

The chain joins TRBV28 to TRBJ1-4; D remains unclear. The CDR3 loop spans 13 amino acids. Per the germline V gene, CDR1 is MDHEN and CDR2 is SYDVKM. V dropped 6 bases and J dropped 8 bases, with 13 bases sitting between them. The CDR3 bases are TGTGCCAGCAGATACGGACTGGGCGAAAAACTGTTTTTT. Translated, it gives CASRYGLGEKLFF.

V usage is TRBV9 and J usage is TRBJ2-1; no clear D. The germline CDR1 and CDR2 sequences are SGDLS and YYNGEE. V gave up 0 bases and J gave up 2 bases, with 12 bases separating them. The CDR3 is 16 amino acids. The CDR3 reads CASSVVPVGPYNEQFF. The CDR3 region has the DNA TGTGCCAGCAGCGTAGTGCCGGTAGGGCCCTACAATGAGCAGTTCTTC.

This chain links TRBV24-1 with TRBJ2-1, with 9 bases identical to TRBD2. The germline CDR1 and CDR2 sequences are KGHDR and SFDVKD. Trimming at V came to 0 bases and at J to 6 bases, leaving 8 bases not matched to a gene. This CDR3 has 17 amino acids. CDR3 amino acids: CATSDLHGGTSLNEQFF. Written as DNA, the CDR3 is TGTGCCACCAGTGATTTGCATGGTGGGACTAGCCTCAATGAGCAGTTCTTC.

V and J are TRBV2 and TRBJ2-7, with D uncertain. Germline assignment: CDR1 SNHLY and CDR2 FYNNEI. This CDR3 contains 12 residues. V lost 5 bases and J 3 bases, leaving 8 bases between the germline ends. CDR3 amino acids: CASSLLSYEQYF. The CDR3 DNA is TGTGCCAGCAGTCTTCTCAGCTACGAGCAGTACTTC.

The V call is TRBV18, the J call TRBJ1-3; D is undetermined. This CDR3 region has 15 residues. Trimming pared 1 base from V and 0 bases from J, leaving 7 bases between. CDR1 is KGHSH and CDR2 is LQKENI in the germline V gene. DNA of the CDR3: TGTGCCAGCTCACCACGTAAGGTCTCTGGAAACACCATATATTTT. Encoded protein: CASSPRKVSGNTIYF.

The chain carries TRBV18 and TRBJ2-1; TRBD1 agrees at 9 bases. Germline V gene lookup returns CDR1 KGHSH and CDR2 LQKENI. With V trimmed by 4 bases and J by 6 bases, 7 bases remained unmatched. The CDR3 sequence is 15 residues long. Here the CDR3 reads CASSRRTGEGNEQFF. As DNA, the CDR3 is TGTGCCAGCTCACGAAGGACAGGGGAGGGCAATGAGCAGTTCTTC.

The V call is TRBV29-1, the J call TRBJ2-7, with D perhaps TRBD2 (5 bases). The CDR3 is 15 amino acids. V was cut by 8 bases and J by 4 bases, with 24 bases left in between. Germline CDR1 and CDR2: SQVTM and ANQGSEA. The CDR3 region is CSFFEAEIQNYEQYF. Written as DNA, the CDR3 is TGCAGCTTCTTCGAAGCGGAGATCCAGAATTACGAGCAGTACTTC.

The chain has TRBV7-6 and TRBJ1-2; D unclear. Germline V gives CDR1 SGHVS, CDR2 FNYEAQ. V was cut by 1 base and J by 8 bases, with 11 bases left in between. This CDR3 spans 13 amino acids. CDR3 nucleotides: TGTGCCAGCAGCTTAGAGGGCGCGACCGGCTACACCTTC. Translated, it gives CASSLEGATGYTF.

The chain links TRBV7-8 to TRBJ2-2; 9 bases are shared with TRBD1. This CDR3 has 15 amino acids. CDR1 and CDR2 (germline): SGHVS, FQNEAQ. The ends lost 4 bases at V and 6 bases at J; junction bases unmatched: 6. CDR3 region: CASSSRDRAPGELFF. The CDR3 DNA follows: TGTGCCAGCAGCTCCCGGGACAGGGCCCCCGGGGAGCTGTTTTTT.

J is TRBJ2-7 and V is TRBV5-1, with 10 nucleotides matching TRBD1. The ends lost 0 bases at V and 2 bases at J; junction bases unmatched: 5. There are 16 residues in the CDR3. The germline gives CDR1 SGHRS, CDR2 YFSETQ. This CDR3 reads CASSLGGGQGAYEQYF. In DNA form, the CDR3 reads TGCGCCAGCAGCTTGGGGGGTGGACAGGGGGCCTACGAGCAGTACTTC.

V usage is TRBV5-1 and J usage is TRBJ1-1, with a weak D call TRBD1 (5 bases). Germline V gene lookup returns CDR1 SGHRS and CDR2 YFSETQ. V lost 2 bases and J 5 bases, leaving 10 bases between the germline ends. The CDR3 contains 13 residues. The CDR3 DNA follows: TGCGCCAGCAGCTTTGGGGGTGAGACTGAAGCTTTCTTT. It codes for CASSFGGETEAFF. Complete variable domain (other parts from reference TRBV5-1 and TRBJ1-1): KAGVTQTPRYLIKTRGQQVTLSCSPISGHRSVSWYQQTPGQGLQFLFEYFSETQRNKGNFPGRFSGRQFSNSRSEMNVSTLELGDSALYLCASSFGGETEAFFGQGTRLTVV.

CDR3 region: CASSLAGTDTQYF. In DNA form, the CDR3 reads TGTGCCAGCAGTTTAGCTGGGACAGATACGCAGTATTTT. This chain uses TRBV12-3 or TRBV12-4 with TRBJ2-3; the D is unclear. The germline V and J ends were trimmed by 0 bases and 3 bases, with 4 bases remaining between them. This CDR3 is 13 amino acids long.

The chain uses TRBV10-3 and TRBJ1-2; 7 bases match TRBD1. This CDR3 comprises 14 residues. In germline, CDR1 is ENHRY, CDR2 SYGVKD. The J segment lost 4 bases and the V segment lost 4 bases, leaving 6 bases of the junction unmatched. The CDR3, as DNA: TGTGCCATCAGTGGGACAGGAGAGAGCTATGGCTACACCTTC. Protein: CAISGTGESYGYTF.

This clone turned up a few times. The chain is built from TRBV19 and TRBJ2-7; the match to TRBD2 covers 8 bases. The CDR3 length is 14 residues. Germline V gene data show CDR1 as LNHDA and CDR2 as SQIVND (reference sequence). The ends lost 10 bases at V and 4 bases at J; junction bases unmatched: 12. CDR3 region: CATSESGRRYEQYF. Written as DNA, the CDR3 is TGTGCCACCTCGGAAAGCGGGAGAAGGTACGAGCAGTACTTC.

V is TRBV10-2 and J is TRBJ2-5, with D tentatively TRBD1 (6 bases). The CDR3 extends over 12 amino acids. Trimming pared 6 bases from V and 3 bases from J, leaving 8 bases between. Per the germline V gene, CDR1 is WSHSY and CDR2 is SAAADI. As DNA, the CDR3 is TGCGCCAGCAGACAGGGAAAAGAGACCCAGTACTTC. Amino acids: CASRQGKETQYF.

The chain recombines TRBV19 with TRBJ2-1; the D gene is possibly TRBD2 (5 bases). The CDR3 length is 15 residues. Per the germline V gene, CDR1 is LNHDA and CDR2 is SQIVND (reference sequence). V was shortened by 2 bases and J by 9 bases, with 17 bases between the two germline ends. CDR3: CASSIRELPLGEQFF. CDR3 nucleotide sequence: TGTGCCAGTAGTATAAGGGAGCTCCCCCTCGGTGAGCAGTTCTTC. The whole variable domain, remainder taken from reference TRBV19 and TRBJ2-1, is DGGITQSPKYLFRKEGQNVTLSCEQNLNHDAMYWYRQDPGQGLRLIYYSQIVNDFQKGDIAEGYSVSREKKESFPLTVTSAQKNPTAFYLCASSIRELPLGEQFFGPGTRLTVL.

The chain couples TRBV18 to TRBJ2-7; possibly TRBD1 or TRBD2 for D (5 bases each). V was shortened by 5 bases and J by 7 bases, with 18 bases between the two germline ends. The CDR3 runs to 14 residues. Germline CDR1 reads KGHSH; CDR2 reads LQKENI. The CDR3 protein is CASSAGTTKREQYF. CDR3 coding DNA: TGTGCCAGCTCAGCCGGGACGACTAAGCGGGAGCAGTACTTC.

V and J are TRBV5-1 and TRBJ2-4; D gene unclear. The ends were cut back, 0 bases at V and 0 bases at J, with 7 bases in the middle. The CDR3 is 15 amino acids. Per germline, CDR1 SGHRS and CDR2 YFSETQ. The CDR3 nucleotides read TGCGCCAGCAGCTTGGAGGCCGAAGCCAAAAACATTCAGTACTTC. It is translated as CASSLEAEAKNIQYF.

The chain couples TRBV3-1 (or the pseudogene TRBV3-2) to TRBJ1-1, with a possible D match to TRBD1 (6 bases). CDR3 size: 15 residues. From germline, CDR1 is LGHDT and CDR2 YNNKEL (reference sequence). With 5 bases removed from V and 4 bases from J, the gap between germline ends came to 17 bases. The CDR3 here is CASSAVGGAGTEAFF. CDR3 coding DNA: TGTGCCAGCAGCGCAGTCGGGGGGGCGGGCACTGAAGCTTTCTTT.

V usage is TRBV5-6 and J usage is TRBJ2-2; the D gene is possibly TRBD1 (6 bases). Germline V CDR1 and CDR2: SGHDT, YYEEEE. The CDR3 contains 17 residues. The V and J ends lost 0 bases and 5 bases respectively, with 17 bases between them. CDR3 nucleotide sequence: TGTGCCAGCAGCTTGGCCCGGCAGGGGTATGAGACCGGGGAGCTGTTTTTT. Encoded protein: CASSLARQGYETGELFF.

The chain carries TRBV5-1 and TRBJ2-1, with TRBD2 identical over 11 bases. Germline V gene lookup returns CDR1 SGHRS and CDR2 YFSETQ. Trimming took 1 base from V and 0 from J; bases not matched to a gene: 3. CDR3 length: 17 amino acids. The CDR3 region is CASSLSTSGSSYNEQFF. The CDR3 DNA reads TGCGCCAGCAGCTTGAGTACTAGCGGGAGCTCCTACAATGAGCAGTTCTTC.

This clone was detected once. DNA of the CDR3: TGCGCCGGTGGGGGACTAGCGGGACCAGATACGCAGTATTTT. Its protein product is CAGGGLAGPDTQYF. The genes are TRBV10-2 and TRBJ2-3; 13 bases match TRBD2. Germline V CDR1 and CDR2: WSHSY, SAAADI. V was clipped by 11 bases and J by 4 bases; unmatched bases: 6. This CDR3 is built from 14 residues.

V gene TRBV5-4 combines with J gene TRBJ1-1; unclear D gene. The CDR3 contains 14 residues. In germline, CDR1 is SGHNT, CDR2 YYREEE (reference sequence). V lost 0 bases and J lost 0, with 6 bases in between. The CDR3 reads CASSLDSMNTEAFF. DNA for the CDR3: TGTGCCAGCAGCTTGGACAGCATGAACACTGAAGCTTTCTTT.

The CDR3 here is CASSGTSGRGETQYF. Written as DNA, the CDR3 is TGTGCCAGTAGTGGGACTAGCGGGAGGGGGGAGACCCAGTACTTC. The J gene is TRBJ2-5, the V gene TRBV19; 16 bases match TRBD2. V was pared by 5 bases and J by 5 bases, with 2 bases of the junction left unmatched. The CDR3 runs 15 residues. Germline values: CDR1 LNHDA, CDR2 SQIVND (reference sequence). Full variable domain (outside the CDR3, taken from reference TRBV19 and TRBJ2-5): DGGITQSPKYLFRKEGQNVTLSCEQNLNHDAMYWYRQDPGQGLRLIYYSQIVNDFQKGDIAEGYSVSREKKESFPLTVTSAQKNPTAFYLCASSGTSGRGETQYFGPGTRLLVL.